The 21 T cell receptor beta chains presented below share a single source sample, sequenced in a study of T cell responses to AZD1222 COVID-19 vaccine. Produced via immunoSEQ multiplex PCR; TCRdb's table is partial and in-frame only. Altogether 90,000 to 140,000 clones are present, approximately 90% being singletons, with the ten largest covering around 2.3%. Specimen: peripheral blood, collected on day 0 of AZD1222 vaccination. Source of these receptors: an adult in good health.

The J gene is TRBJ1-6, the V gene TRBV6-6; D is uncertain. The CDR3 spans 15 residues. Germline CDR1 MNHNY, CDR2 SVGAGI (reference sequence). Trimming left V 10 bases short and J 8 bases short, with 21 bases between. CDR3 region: CATREAVPPDSPLHF. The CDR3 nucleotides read TGTGCCACTAGAGAGGCCGTTCCACCAGATTCACCCCTCCACTTT.

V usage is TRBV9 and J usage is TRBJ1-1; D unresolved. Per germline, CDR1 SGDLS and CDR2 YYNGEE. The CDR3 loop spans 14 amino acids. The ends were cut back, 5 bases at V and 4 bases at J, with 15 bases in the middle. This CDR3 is CASSRSLESTEAFF. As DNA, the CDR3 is TGTGCCAGCAGTAGGTCACTAGAGAGCACTGAAGCTTTCTTT. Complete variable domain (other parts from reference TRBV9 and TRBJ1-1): DSGVTQTPKHLITATGQRVTLRCSPRSGDLSVYWYQQSLDQGLQFLIQYYNGEERAKGNILERFSAQQFPDLHSELNLSSLELGDSALYFCASSRSLESTEAFFGQGTRLTVV.

The CDR3: CASSDSIPASYEQYF. The DNA for the CDR3 is TGTGCCAGCAGTGACTCGATCCCCGCCTCCTACGAGCAGTACTTC. V and J are TRBV6-4 and TRBJ2-7; D not resolved. Trimming pared 0 bases from V and 0 bases from J, leaving 9 bases between. Germline CDR1 MRHNA, CDR2 SNTAGT. The CDR3 contains 15 residues.

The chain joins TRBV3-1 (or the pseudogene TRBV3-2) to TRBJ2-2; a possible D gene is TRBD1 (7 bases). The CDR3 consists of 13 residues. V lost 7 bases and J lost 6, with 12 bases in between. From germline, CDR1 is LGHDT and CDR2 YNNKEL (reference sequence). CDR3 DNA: TGTGCCAGCACCAGGGGGGACCCCGGGGAGCTGTTTTTT. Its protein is CASTRGDPGELFF.

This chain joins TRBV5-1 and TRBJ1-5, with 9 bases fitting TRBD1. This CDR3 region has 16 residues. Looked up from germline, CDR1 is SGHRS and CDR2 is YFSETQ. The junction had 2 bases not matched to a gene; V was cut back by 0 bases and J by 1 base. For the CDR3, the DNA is TGCGCCAGCAGCTTGGGGGACAGGGAAAGCAATCAGCCCCAGCATTTT. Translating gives CASSLGDRESNQPQHF.

The CDR3 sequence: CASSLPRGQGGGYTF. DNA of the CDR3: TGTGCCAGCAGCTTGCCACGCGGACAGGGAGGTGGCTACACCTTC. The V gene is TRBV5-6, the J gene TRBJ1-2; 8 nucleotides agree with TRBD1. The V segment lost 1 base and the J segment 7 bases; nucleotides outside the gene matches: 9. Germline-derived CDR1 and CDR2 are SGHDT and YYEEEE. The CDR3 runs 15 residues.

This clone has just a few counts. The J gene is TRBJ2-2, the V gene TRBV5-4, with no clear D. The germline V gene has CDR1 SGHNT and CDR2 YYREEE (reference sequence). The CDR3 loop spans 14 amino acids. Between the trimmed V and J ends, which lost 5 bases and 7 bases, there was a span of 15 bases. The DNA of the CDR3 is TGTGCCAGCAGTTCCATAGAAGTTGGCGGGGAGCTGTTTTTT. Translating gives CASSSIEVGGELFF. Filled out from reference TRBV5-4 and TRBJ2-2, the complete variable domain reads ETGVTQSPTHLIKTRGQQVTLRCSSQSGHNTVSWYQQALGQGPQFIFQYYREEENGRGNFPPRFSGLQFPNYSSELNVNALELDDSALYLCASSSIEVGGELFFGEGSRLTVL.

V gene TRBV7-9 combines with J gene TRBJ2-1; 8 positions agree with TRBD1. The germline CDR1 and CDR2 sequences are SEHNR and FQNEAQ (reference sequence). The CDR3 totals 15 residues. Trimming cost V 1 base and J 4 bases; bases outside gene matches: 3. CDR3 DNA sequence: TGTGCCAGCAGCTTAGTCACAGGGGGTTACAATGAGCAGTTCTTC. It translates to CASSLVTGGYNEQFF. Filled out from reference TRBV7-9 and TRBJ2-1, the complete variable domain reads DTGVSQNPRHKITKRGQNVTFRCDPISEHNRLYWYRQTLGQGPEFLTYFQNEAQLEKSRLLSDRFSAERPKGSFSTLEIQRTEQGDSAMYLCASSLVTGGYNEQFFGPGTRLTVL.

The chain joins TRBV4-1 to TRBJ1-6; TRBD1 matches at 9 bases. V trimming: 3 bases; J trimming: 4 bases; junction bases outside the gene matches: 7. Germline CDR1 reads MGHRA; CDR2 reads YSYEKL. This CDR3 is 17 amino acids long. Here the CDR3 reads CASSQATGGGYNSPLHF. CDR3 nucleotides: TGCGCCAGCAGCCAGGCGACAGGGGGAGGGTATAATTCACCCCTCCACTTT.

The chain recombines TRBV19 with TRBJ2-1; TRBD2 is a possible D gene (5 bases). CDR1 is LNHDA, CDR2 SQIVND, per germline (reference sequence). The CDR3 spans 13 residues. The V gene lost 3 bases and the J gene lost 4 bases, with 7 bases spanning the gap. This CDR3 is CASSIGDYNEQFF. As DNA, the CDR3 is TGTGCCAGTAGTATCGGGGATTACAATGAGCAGTTCTTC.

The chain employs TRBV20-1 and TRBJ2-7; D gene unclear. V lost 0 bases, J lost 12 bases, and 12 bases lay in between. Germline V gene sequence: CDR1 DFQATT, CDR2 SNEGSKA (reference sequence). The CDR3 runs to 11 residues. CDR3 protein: CSARDFLGSYF. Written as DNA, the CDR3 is TGCAGTGCTAGAGATTTCCTGGGGTCGTACTTC.

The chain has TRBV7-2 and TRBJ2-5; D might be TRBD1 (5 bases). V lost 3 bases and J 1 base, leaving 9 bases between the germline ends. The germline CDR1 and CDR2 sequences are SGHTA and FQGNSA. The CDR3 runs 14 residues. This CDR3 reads CASSLGRAQETQYF. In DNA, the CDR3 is TGTGCCAGCAGCTTGGGCAGGGCCCAAGAGACCCAGTACTTC. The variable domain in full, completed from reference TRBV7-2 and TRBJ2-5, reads GAGVSQSPSNKVTEKGKDVELRCDPISGHTALYWYRQSLGQGLEFLIYFQGNSAPDKSGLPSDRFSAERTGGSVSTLTIQRTQQEDSAVYLCASSLGRAQETQYFGPGTRLLVL.

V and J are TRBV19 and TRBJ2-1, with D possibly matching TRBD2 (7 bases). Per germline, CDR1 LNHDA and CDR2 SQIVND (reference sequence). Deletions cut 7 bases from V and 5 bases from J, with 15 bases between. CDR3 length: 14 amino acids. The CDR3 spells CASIGGLGDNEQFF. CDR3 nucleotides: TGTGCCAGTATCGGGGGGCTGGGGGACAATGAGCAGTTCTTC. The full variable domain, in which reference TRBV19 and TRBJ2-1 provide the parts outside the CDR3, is DGGITQSPKYLFRKEGQNVTLSCEQNLNHDAMYWYRQDPGQGLRLIYYSQIVNDFQKGDIAEGYSVSREKKESFPLTVTSAQKNPTAFYLCASIGGLGDNEQFFGPGTRLTVL.

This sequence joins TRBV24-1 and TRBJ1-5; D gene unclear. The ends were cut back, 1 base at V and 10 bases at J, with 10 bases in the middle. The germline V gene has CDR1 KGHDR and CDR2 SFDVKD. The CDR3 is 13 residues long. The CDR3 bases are TGTGCCACCAGTGATTTAGGTGGCATCCCCCAGCATTTT. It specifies CATSDLGGIPQHF.

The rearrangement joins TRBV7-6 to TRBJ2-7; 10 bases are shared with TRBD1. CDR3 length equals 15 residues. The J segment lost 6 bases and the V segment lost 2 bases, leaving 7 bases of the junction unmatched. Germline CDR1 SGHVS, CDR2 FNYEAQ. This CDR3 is CASSLWDRDRGEQYF. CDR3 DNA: TGTGCCAGCAGCTTATGGGACCGGGACAGGGGCGAGCAGTACTTC.

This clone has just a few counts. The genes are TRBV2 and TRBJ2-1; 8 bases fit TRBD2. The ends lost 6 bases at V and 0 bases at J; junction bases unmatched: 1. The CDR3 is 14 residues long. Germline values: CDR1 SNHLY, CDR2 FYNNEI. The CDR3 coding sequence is TGTGCCAGCAGGGCGGGGGGCTCCTACAATGAGCAGTTCTTC. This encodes CASRAGGSYNEQFF.

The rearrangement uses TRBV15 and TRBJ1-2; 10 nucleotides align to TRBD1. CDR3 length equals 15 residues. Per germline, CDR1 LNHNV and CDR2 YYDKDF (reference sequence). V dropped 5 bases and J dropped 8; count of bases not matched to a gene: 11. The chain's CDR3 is CATSPRQGAEGGYTF. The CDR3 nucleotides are TGTGCCACCAGCCCTCGACAGGGGGCGGAAGGCGGCTACACCTTC.

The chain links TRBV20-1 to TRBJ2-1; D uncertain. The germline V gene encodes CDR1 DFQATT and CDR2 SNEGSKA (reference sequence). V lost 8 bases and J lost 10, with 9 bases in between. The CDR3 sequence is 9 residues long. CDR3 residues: CSPGPEQFF. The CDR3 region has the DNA TGCAGTCCGGGCCCGGAGCAGTTCTTC.

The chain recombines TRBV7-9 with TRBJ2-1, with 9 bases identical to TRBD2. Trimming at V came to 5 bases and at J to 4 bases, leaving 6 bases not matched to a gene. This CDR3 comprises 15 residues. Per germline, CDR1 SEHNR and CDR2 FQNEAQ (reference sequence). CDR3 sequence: CASSPLAGNYNEQFF. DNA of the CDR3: TGTGCCAGCAGCCCGCTAGCGGGGAATTACAATGAGCAGTTCTTC.

As DNA, the CDR3 is TGTGCCAGCGGAAGCAGGGGGGGCAATCAGCCCCAGCATTTT. The encoded protein is CASGSRGGNQPQHF. The chain uses TRBV2 and TRBJ1-5, with TRBD1 identical over 7 bases. The junction had 6 bases not matched to a gene; V was cut back by 8 bases and J by 2 bases. The CDR3 spans 14 residues. Germline CDR1 is SNHLY and CDR2 is FYNNEI. Together with reference TRBV2 and TRBJ1-5, the CDR3 gives the full variable domain: EPEVTQTPSHQVTQMGQEVILRCVPISNHLYFYWYRQILGQKVEFLVSFYNNEISEKSEIFDDQFSVERPDGSNFTLKIRSTKLEDSAMYFCASGSRGGNQPQHFGDGTRLSIL.

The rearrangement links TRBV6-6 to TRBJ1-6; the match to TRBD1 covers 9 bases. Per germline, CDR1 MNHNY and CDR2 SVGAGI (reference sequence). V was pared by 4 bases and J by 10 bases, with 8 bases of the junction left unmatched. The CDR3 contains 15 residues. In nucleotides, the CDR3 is TGTGCCAGCAGTTTCGGGGACAGGGTCGGGTCACCCCTCCACTTT. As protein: CASSFGDRVGSPLHF.